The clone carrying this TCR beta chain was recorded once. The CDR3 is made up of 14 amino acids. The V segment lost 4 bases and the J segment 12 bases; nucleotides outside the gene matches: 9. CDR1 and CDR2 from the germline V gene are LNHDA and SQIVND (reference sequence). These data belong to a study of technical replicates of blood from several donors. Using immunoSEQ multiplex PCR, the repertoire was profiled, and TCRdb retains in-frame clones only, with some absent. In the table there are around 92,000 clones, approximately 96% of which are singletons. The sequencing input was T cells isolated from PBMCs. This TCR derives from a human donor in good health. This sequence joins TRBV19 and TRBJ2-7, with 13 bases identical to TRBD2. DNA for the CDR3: TGTGCCAGTAGTAGGACTAGCGGGGGCCCCAAGGTGTACTTC. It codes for CASSRTSGGPKVYF.